This T cell receptor beta chain was recorded in a study of blood T cell repertoires in COVID-19. About the research overall: In each case, the material was cDNA or gDNA derived from T cells, B-cell-depleted T cells, or PBMCs.

The V gene end was trimmed by 2 bases and the J gene end by 6 bases; junction bases not matched to a gene: 10. This CDR3 spans 15 amino acids. Germline V gene sequence: CDR1 SQVTM, CDR2 ANQGSEA. In the original analysis: Estimates of nucleated cell counts were drawn from the amplification of reference gene primers. Produced via immunoSEQ multiplex PCR; TCRdb's table is partial and in-frame only. V and J calls and clone size come straight from that table; D and trimming were deduced from the DNA. The sample includes 150,000 to 200,000 clones, approximately 85% of them seen just once. The source of this sequence is a man aged 60 to 69 with active or convalescent COVID-19. Sequencing used peripheral blood. The chain links TRBV29-1 to TRBJ2-3; 8 bases are shared with TRBD1. CDR3 residues: CSVEFVGQGADTQYF. For the CDR3, the DNA is TGCAGCGTTGAATTTGTTGGTCAGGGGGCTGATACGCAGTATTTT.